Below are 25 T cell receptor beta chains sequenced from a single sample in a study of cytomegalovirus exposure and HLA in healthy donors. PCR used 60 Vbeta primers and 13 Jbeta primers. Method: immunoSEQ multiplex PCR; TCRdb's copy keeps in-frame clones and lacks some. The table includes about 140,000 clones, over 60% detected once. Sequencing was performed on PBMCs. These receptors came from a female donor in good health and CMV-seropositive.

CDR3 in amino acids: CATSRDLGTPTETQYF. In DNA, the CDR3 is TGTGCCACCAGCAGAGATCTAGGGACTCCTACGGAGACCCAGTACTTC. This rearrangement joins TRBV15 to TRBJ2-5; the D gene is possibly TRBD2 (6 bases). Trimming took off 0 bases at V and 5 bases at J, with 16 bases between the two ends. From germline, CDR1 is LNHNV and CDR2 YYDKDF (reference sequence). The CDR3 extends over 16 amino acids.

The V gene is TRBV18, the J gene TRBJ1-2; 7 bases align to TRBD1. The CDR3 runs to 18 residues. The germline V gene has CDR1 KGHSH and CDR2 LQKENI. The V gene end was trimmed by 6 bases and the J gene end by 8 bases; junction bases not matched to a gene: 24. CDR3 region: CASSPWGLRDRLSGGYTF. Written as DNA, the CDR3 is TGTGCCAGCTCGCCCTGGGGTCTCCGGGACAGATTGTCGGGCGGCTACACCTTC. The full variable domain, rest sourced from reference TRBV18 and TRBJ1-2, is NAGVMQNPRHLVRRRGQEARLRCSPMKGHSHVYWYRQLPEEGLKFMVYLQKENIIDESGMPKERFSAEFPKEGPSILRIQQVVRGDSAAYFCASSPWGLRDRLSGGYTFGSGTRLTVV.

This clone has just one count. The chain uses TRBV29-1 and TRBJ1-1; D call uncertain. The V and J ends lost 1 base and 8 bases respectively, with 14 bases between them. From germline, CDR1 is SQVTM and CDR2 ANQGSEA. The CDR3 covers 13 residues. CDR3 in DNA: TGCAGCGTTGAAGGTGGACTAGCAGCCGAAGCTTTCTTT. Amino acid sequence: CSVEGGLAAEAFF.

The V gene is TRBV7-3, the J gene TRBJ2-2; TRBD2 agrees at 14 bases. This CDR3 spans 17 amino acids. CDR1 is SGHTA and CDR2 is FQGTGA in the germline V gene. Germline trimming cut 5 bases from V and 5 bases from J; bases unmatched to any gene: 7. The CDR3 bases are TGTGCCAGCAGCGCGGGACTAGCGGGAGTTGGAACCGGGGAGCTGTTTTTT. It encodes CASSAGLAGVGTGELFF.

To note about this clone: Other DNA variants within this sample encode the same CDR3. The CDR3 DNA reads TGTGCCAGCAGTGAAGGCAGGGTGAGCTCTGGAAACACCATATATTTT. Amino acids: CASSEGRVSSGNTIYF. The rearrangement joins TRBV6-1 to TRBJ1-3, with D perhaps TRBD1 (5 bases). Germline CDR1 reads MNHNS; CDR2 reads SASEGT. V was cut by 1 base and J by 0 bases, with 10 bases left in between. The CDR3 is made up of 16 amino acids.

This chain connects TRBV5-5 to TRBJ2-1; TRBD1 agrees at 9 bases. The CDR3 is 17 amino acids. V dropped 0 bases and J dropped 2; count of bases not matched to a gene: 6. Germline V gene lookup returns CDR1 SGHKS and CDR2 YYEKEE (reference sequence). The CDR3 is CASSLVEQGATYNEQFF. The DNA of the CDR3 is TGTGCCAGCAGCTTGGTGGAACAGGGGGCGACCTACAATGAGCAGTTCTTC.

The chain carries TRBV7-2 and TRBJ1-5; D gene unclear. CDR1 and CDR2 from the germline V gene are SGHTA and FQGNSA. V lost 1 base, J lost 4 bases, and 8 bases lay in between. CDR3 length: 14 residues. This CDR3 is CASSLGRANQPQHF. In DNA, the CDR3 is TGTGCCAGCAGCTTAGGGAGGGCTAATCAGCCCCAGCATTTT.

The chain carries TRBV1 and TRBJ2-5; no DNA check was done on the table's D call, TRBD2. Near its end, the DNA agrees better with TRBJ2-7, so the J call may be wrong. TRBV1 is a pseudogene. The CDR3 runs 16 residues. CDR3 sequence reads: CTSSLRGLAVGYEQYF. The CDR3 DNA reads TGCACCAGCAGCCTCCGTGGACTAGCCGTGGGTTACGAGCAGTACTTC.

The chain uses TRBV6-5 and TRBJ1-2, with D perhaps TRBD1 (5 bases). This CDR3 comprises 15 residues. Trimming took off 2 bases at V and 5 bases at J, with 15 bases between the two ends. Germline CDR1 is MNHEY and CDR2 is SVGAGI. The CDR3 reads CASSYRSGPKYGYTF. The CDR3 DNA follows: TGTGCCAGCAGTTACCGGTCAGGGCCAAAGTATGGCTACACCTTC.

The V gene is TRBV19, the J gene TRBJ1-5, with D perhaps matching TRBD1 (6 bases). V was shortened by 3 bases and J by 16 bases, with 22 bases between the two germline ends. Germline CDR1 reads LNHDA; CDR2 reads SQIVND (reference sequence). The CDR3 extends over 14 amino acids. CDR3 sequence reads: CASSISTQGPPRHF. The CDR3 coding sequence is TGTGCCAGTAGTATTTCCACACAGGGACCTCCTCGACATTTT.

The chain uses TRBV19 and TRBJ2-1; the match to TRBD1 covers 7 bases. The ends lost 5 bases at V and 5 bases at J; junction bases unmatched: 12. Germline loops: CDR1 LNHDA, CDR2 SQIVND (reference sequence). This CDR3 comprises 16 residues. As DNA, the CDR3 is TGTGCCAGTAGTGTTAGAACAGGGGCTCCGGACAATGAGCAGTTCTTC. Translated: CASSVRTGAPDNEQFF.

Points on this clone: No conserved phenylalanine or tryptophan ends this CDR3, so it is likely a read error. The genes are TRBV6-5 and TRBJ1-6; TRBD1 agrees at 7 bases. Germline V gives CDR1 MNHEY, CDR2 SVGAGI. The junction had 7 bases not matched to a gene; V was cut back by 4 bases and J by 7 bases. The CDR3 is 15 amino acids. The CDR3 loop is CASSSEGAGNSPLHL. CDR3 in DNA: TGTGCCAGCAGTTCTGAGGGGGCCGGCAATTCACCCCTCCACCTT.

CDR3 amino acids: CASSLHGGGETQYF. The CDR3 bases are TGTGCCAGCAGCCTCCACGGGGGGGGAGAGACCCAGTACTTC. V gene TRBV5-6 combines with J gene TRBJ2-5, with 8 nucleotides matching TRBD2. The CDR3 sequence is 14 residues long. CDR1 and CDR2 from the germline V gene are SGHDT and YYEEEE. V was pared by 4 bases and J by 4 bases, with 6 bases of the junction left unmatched.

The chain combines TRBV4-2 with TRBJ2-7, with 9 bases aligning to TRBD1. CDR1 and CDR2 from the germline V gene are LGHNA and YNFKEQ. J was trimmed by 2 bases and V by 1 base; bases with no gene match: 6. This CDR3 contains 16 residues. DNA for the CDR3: TGTGCCAGCAGCCAAGGGACGGGACAGGGCGCCTACGAGCAGTACTTC. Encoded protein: CASSQGTGQGAYEQYF.

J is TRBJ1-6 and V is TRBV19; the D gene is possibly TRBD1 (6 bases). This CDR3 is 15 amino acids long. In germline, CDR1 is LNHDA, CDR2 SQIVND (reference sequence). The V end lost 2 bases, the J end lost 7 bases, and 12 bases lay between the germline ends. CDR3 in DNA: TGTGCCAGTAGTATACCGGACAGCCGAAATTCACCCCTCCACTTT. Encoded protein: CASSIPDSRNSPLHF.

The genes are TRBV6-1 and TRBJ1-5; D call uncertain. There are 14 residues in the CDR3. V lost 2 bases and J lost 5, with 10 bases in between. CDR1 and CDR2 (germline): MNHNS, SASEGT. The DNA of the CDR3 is TGTGCCAGCAGTGAATGGCTCGATGATCAGCCCCAGCATTTT. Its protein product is CASSEWLDDQPQHF.

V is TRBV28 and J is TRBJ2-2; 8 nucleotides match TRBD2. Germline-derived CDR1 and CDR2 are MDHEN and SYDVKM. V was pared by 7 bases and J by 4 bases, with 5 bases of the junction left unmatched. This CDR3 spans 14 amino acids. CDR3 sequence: CASTKRGSTGELFF. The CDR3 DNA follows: TGTGCCAGCACAAAGCGGGGGAGCACCGGGGAGCTGTTTTTT.

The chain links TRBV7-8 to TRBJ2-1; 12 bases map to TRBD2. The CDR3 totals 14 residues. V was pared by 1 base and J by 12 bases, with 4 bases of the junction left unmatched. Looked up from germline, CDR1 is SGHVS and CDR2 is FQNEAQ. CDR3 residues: CASSLGTSGTLQFF. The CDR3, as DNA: TGTGCCAGCAGCTTAGGGACTAGCGGGACTTTGCAGTTCTTC. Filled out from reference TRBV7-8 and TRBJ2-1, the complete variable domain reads GAGVSQSPRYKVAKRGQDVALRCDPISGHVSLFWYQQALGQGPEFLTYFQNEAQLDKSGLPSDRFFAERPEGSVSTLKIQRTQQEDSAVYLCASSLGTSGTLQFFGPGTRLTVL.

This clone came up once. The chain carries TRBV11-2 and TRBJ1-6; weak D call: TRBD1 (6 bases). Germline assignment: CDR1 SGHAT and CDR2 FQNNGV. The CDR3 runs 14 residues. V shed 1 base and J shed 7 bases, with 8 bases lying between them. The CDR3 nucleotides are TGTGCCAGCAGCTTAGTACAGGGCAATTCACCCCTCCACTTT. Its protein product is CASSLVQGNSPLHF. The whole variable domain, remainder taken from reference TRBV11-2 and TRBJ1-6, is EAGVAQSPRYKIIEKRQSVAFWCNPISGHATLYWYQQILGQGPKLLIQFQNNGVVDDSQLPKDRFSAERLKGVDSTLKIQPAKLEDSAVYLCASSLVQGNSPLHFGNGTRLTVT.

In DNA form, the CDR3 reads TGTGCCAGCAGCTTAGGTCTTGGGCCCGATACGCAGTATTTT. This encodes CASSLGLGPDTQYF. The chain employs TRBV7-2 and TRBJ2-3; D uncertain. This CDR3 spans 14 amino acids. Germline V gene sequence: CDR1 SGHTA, CDR2 FQGNSA. V was pared by 1 base and J by 6 bases, with 11 bases between.

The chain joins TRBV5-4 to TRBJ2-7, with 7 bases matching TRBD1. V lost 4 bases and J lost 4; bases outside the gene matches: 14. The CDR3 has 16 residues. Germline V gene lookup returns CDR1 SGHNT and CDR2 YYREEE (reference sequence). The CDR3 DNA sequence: TGTGCCAGCAGCCCGACAGGGAAGGCCCAGGGGTACGAGCAGTACTTC. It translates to CASSPTGKAQGYEQYF.

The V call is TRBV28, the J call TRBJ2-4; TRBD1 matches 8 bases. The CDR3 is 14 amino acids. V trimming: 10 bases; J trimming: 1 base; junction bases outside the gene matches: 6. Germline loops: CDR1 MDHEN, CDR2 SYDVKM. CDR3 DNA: TGTGCCACCGGACAGGGCCAGGCCAAAAACATTCAGTACTTC. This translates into CATGQGQAKNIQYF.

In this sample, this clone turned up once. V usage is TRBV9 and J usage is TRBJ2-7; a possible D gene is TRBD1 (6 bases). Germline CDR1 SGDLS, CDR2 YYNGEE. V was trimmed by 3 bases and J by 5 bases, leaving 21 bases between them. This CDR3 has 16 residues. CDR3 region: CASSAETGRRYDEQYF. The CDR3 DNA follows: TGTGCCAGCAGCGCAGAAACAGGGAGACGTTACGACGAGCAGTACTTC.

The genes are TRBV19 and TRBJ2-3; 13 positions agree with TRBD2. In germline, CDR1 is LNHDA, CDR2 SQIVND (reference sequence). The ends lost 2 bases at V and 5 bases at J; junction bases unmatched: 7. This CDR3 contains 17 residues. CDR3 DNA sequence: TGTGCCAGTAGTATACCCGGACTAGCGGGGGTAGGAGATACGCAGTATTTT. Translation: CASSIPGLAGVGDTQYF.

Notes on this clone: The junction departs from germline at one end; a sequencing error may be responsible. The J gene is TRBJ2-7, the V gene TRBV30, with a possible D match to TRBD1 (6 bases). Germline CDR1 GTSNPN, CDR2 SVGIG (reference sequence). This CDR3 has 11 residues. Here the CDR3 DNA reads TGTGCGTGGAGTGTGGGGGACAAAGAGTACTTC. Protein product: CAWSVGDKEYF.